Below, 31 T cell receptor beta chains from the same sample are listed, as sequenced in a study of shared clonotypes between healthy human individuals. The assay was immunoSEQ multiplex PCR, and TCRdb's table has in-frame clones only and misses some. This table holds roughly 640,000 clones, approximately 97% found once. The sequencing sample was made of naive CD4+ T cells sorted from blood. The subset denotes: CD45RA+ positively selected. These TCRs come from a woman under 40 in good health.

The chain combines TRBV6-1 with TRBJ1-2, with a possible D match to TRBD1 (6 bases). The CDR3 loop spans 15 amino acids. Deletions cut 2 bases from V and 7 bases from J, with 17 bases between. CDR1 is MNHNS, CDR2 SASEGT, per germline. The CDR3 DNA reads TGTGCCAGCAGTGAAAGGGTACAGGGAAGAGGTGGCTACACCTTC. It encodes CASSERVQGRGGYTF.

The gene calls are TRBV5-4 and TRBJ2-7, with D possibly matching TRBD1 (6 bases). V lost 0 bases, J lost 4 bases, and 8 bases lay in between. The CDR3 runs 13 residues. Germline CDR1 is SGHNT and CDR2 is YYREEE (reference sequence). The DNA of the CDR3 is TGTGCCAGCAGCTTGGACAGGGTTTACGAGCAGTACTTC. It is translated as CASSLDRVYEQYF.

V gene TRBV6-5 combines with J gene TRBJ2-5; 9 nucleotides agree with TRBD2. Near its end, the DNA agrees better with TRBJ2-7, so the J call may be wrong. Germline V lookup: CDR1 MNHEY, CDR2 SVGAGI. The CDR3 contains 14 residues. CDR3 sequence reads: CASSSPGLAHEQYF. For the CDR3, the DNA is TGTGCCAGCAGTTCCCCGGGACTAGCCCACGAGCAGTACTTC.

The V gene is TRBV5-1, the J gene TRBJ2-4, with D perhaps matching TRBD1 (6 bases). Looked up from germline, CDR1 is SGHRS and CDR2 is YFSETQ. V lost 0 bases and J lost 2, with 18 bases in between. The CDR3 is 18 amino acids. The chain's CDR3 is CASSLGLGAPTSKNIQYF. The CDR3 nucleotides are TGCGCCAGCAGCTTGGGTCTGGGGGCCCCAACATCCAAAAACATTCAGTACTTC.

This clone was detected only once. The rearrangement links TRBV10-2 to TRBJ2-7; maybe TRBD2 (5 bases). The CDR3 has 13 amino acids. Trimming shortened V by 4 bases and J by 7 bases, and 14 bases separated the two germline ends. Germline V gene sequence: CDR1 WSHSY, CDR2 SAAADI. In DNA form, the CDR3 reads TGCGCCAGCAGTGGTAGGCTAGCTGGGGAGCAGTACTTC. It is translated as CASSGRLAGEQYF.

The rearrangement links TRBV6-1 to TRBJ2-6; D call uncertain. Germline V gives CDR1 MNHNS, CDR2 SASEGT. V lost 5 bases and J 0 bases, leaving 8 bases between the germline ends. The CDR3 sequence is 15 residues long. The CDR3 DNA reads as TGTGCCAGCAGTACCCCCCTCTCTGGGGCCAACGTCCTGACTTTC. It specifies CASSTPLSGANVLTF.

The chain carries TRBV5-1 and TRBJ2-1; D not resolved. Germline CDR1 reads SGHRS; CDR2 reads YFSETQ. There are 12 residues in the CDR3. Trimming took off 5 bases at V and 7 bases at J, with 10 bases between the two ends. The CDR3 loop is CASSWDHNEQFF. The CDR3 coding sequence is TGCGCCAGCAGTTGGGATCATAATGAGCAGTTCTTC.

The V gene is TRBV5-1, the J gene TRBJ1-3; 8 bases match TRBD1. Germline V gene sequence: CDR1 SGHRS, CDR2 YFSETQ. Unmatched junction bases numbered 15, after V lost 4 bases and J lost 6 bases. This CDR3 is 17 amino acids long. This CDR3 reads CASSLAPQSTGANTIYF. Here the CDR3 DNA reads TGCGCCAGCAGCCTAGCTCCCCAATCGACAGGGGCAAACACCATATATTTT.

This sequence joins TRBV5-1 and TRBJ2-5; TRBD1 aligns across 8 bases. Germline values: CDR1 SGHRS, CDR2 YFSETQ. The J segment lost 2 bases and the V segment lost 1 base, leaving 4 bases of the junction unmatched. This CDR3 is 15 amino acids long. CDR3 amino acids: CASSLLTGEQETQYF. CDR3 nucleotides: TGCGCCAGCAGCTTGTTGACAGGGGAACAAGAGACCCAGTACTTC.

The chain carries TRBV29-1 and TRBJ1-5; a weak D match, TRBD1 (5 bases). The CDR3 runs 14 residues. V dropped 2 bases and J dropped 3 bases, with 11 bases sitting between them. Germline assignment: CDR1 SQVTM and CDR2 ANQGSEA. The CDR3 loop reads CSVERQGYNQPQHF. Here the CDR3 DNA reads TGCAGCGTTGAAAGGCAGGGCTACAATCAGCCCCAGCATTTT.

The chain couples TRBV28 to TRBJ1-5; 7 bases are a match to TRBD1. The ends lost 4 bases at V and 1 base at J; junction bases unmatched: 4. The CDR3 has 15 amino acids. Germline assignment: CDR1 MDHEN and CDR2 SYDVKM. The CDR3 protein is CASSSTGSSNQPQHF. The CDR3 nucleotides read TGTGCCAGCAGTTCGACAGGGTCGAGCAATCAGCCCCAGCATTTT.

V is TRBV5-1 and J is TRBJ2-1; D ambiguous. Trimming pared 0 bases from V and 6 bases from J, leaving 10 bases between. The CDR3 sequence is 14 residues long. Germline V lookup: CDR1 SGHRS, CDR2 YFSETQ. In DNA form, the CDR3 reads TGCGCCAGCAGCTTGGAACTAACTGCCAATGAGCAGTTCTTC. It codes for CASSLELTANEQFF. Full variable domain (missing parts from reference TRBV5-1 and TRBJ2-1): KAGVTQTPRYLIKTRGQQVTLSCSPISGHRSVSWYQQTPGQGLQFLFEYFSETQRNKGNFPGRFSGRQFSNSRSEMNVSTLELGDSALYLCASSLELTANEQFFGPGTRLTVL.

J is TRBJ1-2 and V is TRBV18; possible D gene TRBD1, 6 bases. The CDR3 is 13 amino acids. The germline V and J ends were trimmed by 3 bases and 8 bases, with 13 bases remaining between them. CDR1 and CDR2 from the germline V gene are KGHSH and LQKENI. This CDR3 reads CASSPDSGSGYTF. The DNA of the CDR3 is TGTGCCAGCTCACCGGACAGTGGTTCGGGCTACACCTTC.

V and J are TRBV20-1 and TRBJ2-3; tentative D call: TRBD2 (6 bases). V gave up 5 bases and J gave up 6 bases, with 9 bases separating them. CDR1 is DFQATT and CDR2 is SNEGSKA in the germline V gene (reference sequence). The length of the CDR3 is 11 residues. The CDR3 region has the DNA TGCAGTGCTGGCGGGACGGATACGCAGTATTTT. Amino acids: CSAGGTDTQYF.

V is TRBV6-5 and J is TRBJ1-1; no clear D. Germline V CDR1 and CDR2: MNHEY, SVGAGI. The V end lost 0 bases, the J end lost 5 bases, and 13 bases lay between the germline ends. The CDR3 is 15 residues long. In DNA, the CDR3 is TGTGCCAGCAGTTACTCACGGGTCCTGGGAACTGAAGCTTTCTTT. Translation: CASSYSRVLGTEAFF.

V usage is TRBV7-2 and J usage is TRBJ2-2, with TRBD2 matching over 8 bases. The CDR3 extends over 12 amino acids. J was trimmed by 10 bases and V by 5 bases; bases with no gene match: 3. Germline assignment: CDR1 SGHTA and CDR2 FQGNSA. DNA for the CDR3: TGTGCCAGCAGCGCGGGGGGACAGGAGCTGTTTTTT. Protein sequence: CASSAGGQELFF.

The V gene is TRBV11-2, the J gene TRBJ2-5; 12 bases match TRBD2. The length of the CDR3 is 15 residues. The germline V gene has CDR1 SGHAT and CDR2 FQNNGV. Losses at the gene ends were 5 bases for V and 1 base for J; bases not matched to a gene: 2. The DNA for the CDR3 is TGTGCCAGCAGCGCTAGCGGGAGGGCCCAAGAGACCCAGTACTTC. This codes for CASSASGRAQETQYF.

This clone was counted once. This chain connects TRBV28 to TRBJ1-3; 7 nucleotides line up with TRBD1. This CDR3 spans 15 amino acids. Germline values: CDR1 MDHEN, CDR2 SYDVKM. Trimming cost V 5 bases and J 3 bases; bases outside gene matches: 7. CDR3 DNA: TGTGCCAGCAGTATTCAGACAGGGCGTGGAAACACCATATATTTT. Translating it yields CASSIQTGRGNTIYF.

The chain has TRBV6-5 and TRBJ2-3; 9 bases fit TRBD2. The CDR3 loop spans 14 amino acids. V lost 7 bases to trimming and J lost 7 bases; unmatched junction nucleotides: 9. Germline V gene sequence: CDR1 MNHEY, CDR2 SVGAGI. In nucleotides, the CDR3 is TGTGCCAGCAACGTAGCGGGAGAGGAGAATACGCAGTATTTT. This codes for CASNVAGEENTQYF.

This clone was counted a single time. The CDR3 region is CASSFSGVDEQYF. CDR3 DNA: TGTGCCAGCAGCTTTTCCGGGGTTGATGAGCAGTACTTC. The J gene is TRBJ2-7, the V gene TRBV5-4, with D maybe TRBD2 (5 bases). With 2 bases removed from V and 7 bases from J, the gap between germline ends came to 13 bases. The CDR3 has 13 amino acids. CDR1 is SGHNT and CDR2 is YYREEE in the germline V gene (reference sequence).

Turning to this clone: Other nucleotide sequences from this sample produce the same CDR3. The chain combines TRBV19 with TRBJ2-5; tentatively, D is TRBD2 (5 bases). The CDR3 length is 13 residues. The V end was cut by 1 base, the J end by 3 bases, with 6 bases between. CDR1 is LNHDA and CDR2 is SQIVND in the germline V gene (reference sequence). CDR3 nucleotides: TGTGCCAGTAGTATAGTGAGGGAAGAGACCCAGTACTTC. The encoded protein is CASSIVREETQYF.

The sample holds one count of this clone. V usage is TRBV29-1 and J usage is TRBJ1-2, with 9 bases aligning to TRBD1. Germline V gives CDR1 SQVTM, CDR2 ANQGSEA. This CDR3 comprises 13 residues. The ends lost 4 bases at V and 8 bases at J; junction bases unmatched: 8. Here the CDR3 reads CSVGPTGGDGYTF. Here the CDR3 DNA reads TGCAGCGTTGGCCCTACAGGGGGCGACGGCTACACCTTC. Looking up the rest from reference TRBV29-1 and TRBJ1-2 gives the full variable domain: SAVISQKPSRDICQRGTSLTIQCQVDSQVTMMFWYRQQPGQSLTLIATANQGSEATYESGFVIDKFPISRPNLTFSTLTVSNMSPEDSSIYLCSVGPTGGDGYTFGSGTRLTVV.

Only a few counts were recorded for this clone. J is TRBJ1-4 and V is TRBV2, with no clear D. Germline assignment: CDR1 SNHLY and CDR2 FYNNEI. The CDR3 is 15 residues long. Trimming stripped 0 bases from V and 5 bases from J, with 10 bases between. CDR3 nucleotides: TGTGCCAGCAGTGAAGCCGGAGGGAGGAATGAAAAACTGTTTTTT. Translated, it gives CASSEAGGRNEKLFF.

V and J are TRBV2 and TRBJ1-4, with D possibly matching TRBD1 (6 bases). This CDR3 has 14 residues. The V end lost 2 bases, the J end lost 4 bases, and 8 bases lay between the germline ends. Germline CDR1 SNHLY, CDR2 FYNNEI. The CDR3 sequence: CASSEWDINEKLFF. Written as DNA, the CDR3 is TGTGCCAGCAGTGAATGGGACATTAATGAAAAACTGTTTTTT.

The J gene is TRBJ1-1, the V gene TRBV2; D is unresolved. CDR1 is SNHLY, CDR2 FYNNEI, per germline. V lost 8 bases and J 3 bases, leaving 7 bases between the germline ends. This CDR3 has 11 residues. CDR3 nucleotide sequence: TGTGCCAGCTGTTACTACACTGAAGCTTTCTTT. Residues: CASCYYTEAFF.

This rearrangement joins TRBV30 to TRBJ2-5, with 8 bases fitting TRBD2. The CDR3 spans 16 residues. With 2 bases clipped from V and 4 bases from J, the junction kept 12 bases outside the gene matches. Germline lookup yields CDR1 GTSNPN and CDR2 SVGIG (reference sequence). CDR3 loop: CAWSPPSGPRGETQYF. DNA of the CDR3: TGTGCCTGGAGTCCGCCTAGCGGGCCCAGGGGAGAGACCCAGTACTTC.

This rearrangement joins TRBV19 to TRBJ2-5, with 11 bases aligning to TRBD2. TRBJ2-7 matches the DNA end more closely, so the J call is doubtful. CDR1 LNHDA and CDR2 SQIVND come from the germline V gene (reference sequence). The CDR3 consists of 14 residues. The CDR3 reads CASSIWLAGGEQYF. CDR3 nucleotides: TGTGCCAGTAGTATATGGCTAGCGGGAGGCGAGCAGTACTTC.

V gene TRBV5-1 combines with J gene TRBJ1-1; perhaps TRBD1 as D (6 bases). This CDR3 contains 15 residues. Germline values: CDR1 SGHRS, CDR2 YFSETQ. V was cut by 0 bases and J by 1 base, with 10 bases left in between. The CDR3 sequence is CASSLVIRGNTEAFF. The DNA of the CDR3 is TGCGCCAGCAGCTTGGTGATCAGGGGGAACACTGAAGCTTTCTTT.

The chain is built from TRBV6-1 and TRBJ1-5; a weak D match, TRBD1 (5 bases). With 0 bases removed from V and 4 bases from J, the gap between germline ends came to 7 bases. From germline, CDR1 is MNHNS and CDR2 SASEGT. This CDR3 comprises 14 residues. The CDR3 is CASSEATVNQPQHF. CDR3 bases: TGTGCCAGCAGTGAAGCGACAGTTAATCAGCCCCAGCATTTT.

The DNA for the CDR3 is TGTGCCAGTAGTCCCCCCCCGGGACTAGCGGGACCGCGGGTAGATACGCAGTATTTT. Its protein product is CASSPPPGLAGPRVDTQYF. The rearrangement uses TRBV19 and TRBJ2-3; 13 bases map to TRBD2. Germline CDR1 reads LNHDA; CDR2 reads SQIVND (reference sequence). The CDR3 has 19 amino acids. The ends lost 5 bases at V and 5 bases at J; junction bases unmatched: 16.

The genes are TRBV2 and TRBJ2-3, with D possibly TRBD2 on 7 matching bases. Germline CDR1 is SNHLY and CDR2 is FYNNEI. This CDR3 is built from 16 residues. Trimming took 6 bases from V and 0 from J, leaving 16 bases between them. This CDR3 reads CASSPKGGQSTDTQYF. The CDR3 region has the DNA TGTGCCAGCAGCCCTAAGGGGGGGCAGAGCACAGATACGCAGTATTTT.